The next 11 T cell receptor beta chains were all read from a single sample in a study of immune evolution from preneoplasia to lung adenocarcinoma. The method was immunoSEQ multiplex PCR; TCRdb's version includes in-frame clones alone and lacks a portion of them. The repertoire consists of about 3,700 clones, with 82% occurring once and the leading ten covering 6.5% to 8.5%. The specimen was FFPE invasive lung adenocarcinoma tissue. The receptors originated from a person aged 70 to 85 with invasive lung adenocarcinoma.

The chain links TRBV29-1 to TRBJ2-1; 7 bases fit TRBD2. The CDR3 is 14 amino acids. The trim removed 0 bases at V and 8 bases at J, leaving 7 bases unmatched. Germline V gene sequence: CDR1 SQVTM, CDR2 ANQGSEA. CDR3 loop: CSVEDRLAGYEQFF. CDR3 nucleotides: TGCAGCGTTGAAGATCGACTAGCTGGTTATGAGCAGTTCTTC.

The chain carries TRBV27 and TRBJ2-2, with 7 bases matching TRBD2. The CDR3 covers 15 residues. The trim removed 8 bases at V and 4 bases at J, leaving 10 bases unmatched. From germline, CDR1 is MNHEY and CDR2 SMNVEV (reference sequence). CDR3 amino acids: CASGLGWERTGELFF. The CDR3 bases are TGTGCCAGCGGACTAGGGTGGGAGCGCACCGGGGAGCTGTTTTTT.

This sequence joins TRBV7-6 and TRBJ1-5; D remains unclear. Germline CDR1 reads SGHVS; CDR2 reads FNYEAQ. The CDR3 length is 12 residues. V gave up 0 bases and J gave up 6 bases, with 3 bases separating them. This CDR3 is CASSLAGQPQHF. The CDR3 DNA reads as TGTGCCAGCAGCTTAGCGGGTCAGCCCCAGCATTTT.

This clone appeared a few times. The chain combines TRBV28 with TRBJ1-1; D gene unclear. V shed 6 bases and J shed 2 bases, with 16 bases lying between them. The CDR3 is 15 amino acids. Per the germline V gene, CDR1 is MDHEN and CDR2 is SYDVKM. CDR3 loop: CASSPPRFRNTEAFF. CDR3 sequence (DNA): TGTGCCAGCAGCCCCCCCCGGTTCAGAAACACTGAAGCTTTCTTT.

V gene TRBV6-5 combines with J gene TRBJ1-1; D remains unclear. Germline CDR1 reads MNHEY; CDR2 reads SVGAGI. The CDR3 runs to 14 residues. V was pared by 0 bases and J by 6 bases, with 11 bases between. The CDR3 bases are TGTGCCAGCAGTTACTCGGGAGGGTGGTCTGAAGCTTTCTTT. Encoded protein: CASSYSGGWSEAFF.

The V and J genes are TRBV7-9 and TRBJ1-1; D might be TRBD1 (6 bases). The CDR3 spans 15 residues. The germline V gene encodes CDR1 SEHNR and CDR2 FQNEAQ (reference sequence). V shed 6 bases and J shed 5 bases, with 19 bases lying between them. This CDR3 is CASSPPAQGRTEAFF. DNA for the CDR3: TGTGCCAGCAGTCCCCCCGCACAGGGACGAACTGAAGCTTTCTTT. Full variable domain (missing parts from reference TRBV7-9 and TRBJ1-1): DTGVSQNPRHKITKRGQNVTFRCDPISEHNRLYWYRQTLGQGPEFLTYFQNEAQLEKSRLLSDRFSAERPKGSFSTLEIQRTEQGDSAMYLCASSPPAQGRTEAFFGQGTRLTVV.

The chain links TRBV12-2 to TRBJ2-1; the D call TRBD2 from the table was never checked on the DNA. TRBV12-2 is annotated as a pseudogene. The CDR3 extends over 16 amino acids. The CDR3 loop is CASLSTNGLPSNEQFF. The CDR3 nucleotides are TGTGCAAGTCTCTCTACAAATGGACTACCAAGCAATGAGCAGTTCTTC.

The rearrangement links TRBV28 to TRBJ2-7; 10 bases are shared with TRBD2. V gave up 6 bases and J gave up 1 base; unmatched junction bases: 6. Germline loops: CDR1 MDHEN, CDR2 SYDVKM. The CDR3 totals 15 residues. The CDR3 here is CASRGWTSGSYEQYF. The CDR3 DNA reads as TGTGCCAGCAGGGGTTGGACTAGCGGATCCTACGAGCAGTACTTC.

CDR3 protein: CASSPDDRVLFF. For the CDR3, the DNA is TGTGCCAGCTCACCCGACGACAGGGTACTGTTTTTT. The chain recombines TRBV18 with TRBJ1-4; 7 bases match TRBD1. V was pared by 3 bases and J by 13 bases, with 5 bases of the junction left unmatched. CDR1 is KGHSH and CDR2 is LQKENI in the germline V gene. This CDR3 contains 12 residues.

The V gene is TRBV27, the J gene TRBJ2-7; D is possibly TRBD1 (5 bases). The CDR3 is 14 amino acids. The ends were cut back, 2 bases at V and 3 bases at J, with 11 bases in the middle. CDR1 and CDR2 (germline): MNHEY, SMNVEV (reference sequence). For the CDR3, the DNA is TGTGCCAGCAGTTTACAAGGGGCCAACTACGAGCAGTACTTC. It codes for CASSLQGANYEQYF.

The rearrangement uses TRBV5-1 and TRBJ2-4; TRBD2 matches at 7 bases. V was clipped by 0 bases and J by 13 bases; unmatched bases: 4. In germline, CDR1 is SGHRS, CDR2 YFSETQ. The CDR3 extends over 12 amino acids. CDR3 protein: CASSLEAGLQYF. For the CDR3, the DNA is TGCGCCAGCAGCTTGGAAGCGGGACTACAGTACTTC.